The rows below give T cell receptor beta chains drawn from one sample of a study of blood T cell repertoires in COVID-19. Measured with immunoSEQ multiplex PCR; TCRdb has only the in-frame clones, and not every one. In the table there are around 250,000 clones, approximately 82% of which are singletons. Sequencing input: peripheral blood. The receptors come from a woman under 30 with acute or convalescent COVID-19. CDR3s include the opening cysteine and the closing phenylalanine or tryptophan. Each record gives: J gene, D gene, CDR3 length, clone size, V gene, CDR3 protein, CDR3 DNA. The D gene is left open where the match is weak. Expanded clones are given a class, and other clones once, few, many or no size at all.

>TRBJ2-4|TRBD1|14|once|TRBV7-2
CASSLRTGENIQYF
TGTGCCAGCAGCTTAAGGACAGGGGAAAACATTCAGTACTTC
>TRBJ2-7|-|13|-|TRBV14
CASSHGQAYEQYF
TGTGCCAGCAGCCATGGCCAAGCCTACGAGCAGTACTTC
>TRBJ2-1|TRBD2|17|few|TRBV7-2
CASSRQGLAGAGKGQFF
TGTGCCAGCAGCCGTCAGGGACTAGCGGGGGCCGGGAAAGGGCAGTTCTTC
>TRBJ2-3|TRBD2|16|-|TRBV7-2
CASKPGGSPSTDTQYF
TGTGCCAGCAAGCCGGGGGGGAGCCCGAGCACAGATACGCAGTATTTT
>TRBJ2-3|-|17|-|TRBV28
CASSPMGRGLSTDTQYF
TGTGCCAGCAGTCCCATGGGGCGGGGCTTGAGCACAGATACGCAGTATTTT
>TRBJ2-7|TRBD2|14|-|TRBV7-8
CASSLSGGDYEQYF
TGTGCCAGCAGCTTATCTGGGGGGGACTACGAGCAGTACTTC
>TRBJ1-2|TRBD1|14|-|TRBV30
CAWGGQSVNYGYTF
TGTGCCTGGGGGGGACAGTCTGTTAACTATGGCTACACCTTC
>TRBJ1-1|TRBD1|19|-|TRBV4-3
CASSQDPDRVNGVNTEAFF
TGCGCCAGCAGCCAAGATCCGGACAGGGTAAATGGAGTGAACACTGAAGCTTTCTTT
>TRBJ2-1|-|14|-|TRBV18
CASSPPGRADEQFF
TGTGCCAGCTCACCACCCGGCAGGGCGGATGAGCAGTTCTTC
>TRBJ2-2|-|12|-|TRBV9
CASSAVSGELFF
TGTGCCAGCAGCGCCGTTTCCGGGGAGCTGTTTTTT
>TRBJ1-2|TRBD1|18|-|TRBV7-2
CASSWGSVSSRGVYGYTF
TGTGCCAGCAGCTGGGGTTCAGTGTCCTCCAGGGGGGTGTATGGCTACACCTTC
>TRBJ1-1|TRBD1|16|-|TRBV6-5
CASSYSRGRLNTEAFF
TGTGCCAGCAGTTACTCCAGGGGGCGGTTGAACACTGAAGCTTTCTTT
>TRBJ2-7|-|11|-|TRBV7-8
CASSSVYEQYF
TGTGCCAGCAGCTCAGTATACGAGCAGTACTTC
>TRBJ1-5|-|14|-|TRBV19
CASSSGTGGQPQHF
TGTGCCAGTAGTTCCGGGACCGGGGGGCAGCCCCAGCATTTT
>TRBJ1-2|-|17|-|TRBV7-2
CASSLRSGPTRNYGYTF
TGTGCCAGCAGCTTAAGATCCGGCCCGACAAGAAACTATGGCTACACCTTC
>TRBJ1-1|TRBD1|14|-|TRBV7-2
CASSLGGTANEAFF
TGTGCCAGCAGCTTAGGGGGGACAGCAAATGAAGCTTTCTTT
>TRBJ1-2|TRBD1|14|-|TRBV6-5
CASSYTGQGAGYTF
TGTGCCAGCAGTTACACAGGGCAGGGGGCTGGCTACACCTTC
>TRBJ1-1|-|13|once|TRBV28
CASSLDARVAAFF
TGTGCCAGCAGTTTAGATGCTCGGGTGGCGGCTTTCTTT
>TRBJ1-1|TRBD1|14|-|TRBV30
CAWRRSTGGTEAFF
TGTGCCTGGAGACGATCAACAGGGGGCACTGAAGCTTTCTTT
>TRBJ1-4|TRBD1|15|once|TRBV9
CASSEAGGFGEKLFF
TGTGCCAGCAGCGAGGCAGGGGGGTTCGGTGAAAAACTGTTTTTT
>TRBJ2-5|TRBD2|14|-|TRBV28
CASSDREGEETQYF
TGTGCCAGCAGTGACCGGGAGGGGGAAGAGACCCAGTACTTC
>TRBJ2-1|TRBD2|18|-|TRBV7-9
CASSLSEILAVSYNEQFF
TGTGCCAGCAGCTTATCAGAAATTCTAGCGGTCTCCTACAATGAGCAGTTCTTC
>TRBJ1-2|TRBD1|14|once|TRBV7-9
CASSSKQGFHGYTF
TGTGCCAGCAGCTCAAAACAGGGGTTTCATGGCTACACCTTC
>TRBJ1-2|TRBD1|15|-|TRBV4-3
CASSQAQGGWYGYTF
TGCGCCAGCAGCCAAGCCCAGGGGGGTTGGTATGGCTACACCTTC
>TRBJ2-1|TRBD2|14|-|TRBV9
CASSPHREGSAQFF
TGTGCCAGCAGCCCGCACCGGGAGGGCTCAGCGCAGTTCTTC
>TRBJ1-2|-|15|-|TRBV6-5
CASSYLQGMNYGYTF
TGTGCCAGCAGTTACCTACAGGGTATGAACTATGGCTACACCTTC
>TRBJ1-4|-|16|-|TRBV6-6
CASRFSVEASNEKLFF
TGTGCCAGCAGATTTTCGGTTGAGGCCAGTAATGAAAAACTGTTTTTT
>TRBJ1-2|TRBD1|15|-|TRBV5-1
CASSSGQEGIHGYTF
TGCGCCAGCAGCTCCGGACAGGAGGGGATCCATGGCTACACCTTC
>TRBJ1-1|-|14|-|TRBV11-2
CASSLGAVANEAFF
TGTGCCAGCAGCTTAGGAGCGGTGGCGAATGAAGCTTTCTTT
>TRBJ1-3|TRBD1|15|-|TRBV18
CASSPGQVSGNTIYF
TGTGCCAGCTCACCCGGACAGGTCTCTGGAAACACCATATATTTT
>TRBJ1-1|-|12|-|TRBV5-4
CASSKGGTEAFF
TGTGCCAGCAGCAAAGGGGGCACTGAAGCTTTCTTT
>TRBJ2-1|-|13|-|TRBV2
CASSGAGAYEQFF
TGTGCCAGCAGTGGTGCGGGGGCCTATGAGCAGTTCTTC
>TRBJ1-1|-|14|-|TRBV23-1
CASSQALGGTEAFF
TGCGCCAGCAGTCAGGCCCTTGGGGGGACTGAAGCTTTCTTT
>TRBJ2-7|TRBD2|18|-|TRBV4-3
CASSQDSWLAGVSYEQYF
TGCGCCAGCAGCCAAGATAGTTGGCTAGCGGGTGTATCCTACGAGCAGTACTTC
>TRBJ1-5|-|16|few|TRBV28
CASSLSTGMGNQPQHF
TGTGCCAGCAGTTTGTCAACAGGAATGGGCAATCAGCCCCAGCATTTT
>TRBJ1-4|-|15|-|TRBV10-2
CASSDWEGGNEKLFF
TGCGCCAGCAGTGACTGGGAGGGAGGCAATGAAAAACTGTTTTTT
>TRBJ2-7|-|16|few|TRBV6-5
CASSYADAAENYEQYF
TGTGCCAGCAGTTACGCCGATGCGGCGGAGAACTACGAGCAGTACTTC
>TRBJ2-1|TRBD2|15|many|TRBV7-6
CASSPVERGYNEQFF
TGTGCCAGCAGCCCCGTGGAGCGGGGGTACAATGAGCAGTTCTTC
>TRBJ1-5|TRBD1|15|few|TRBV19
CASTPGTGLHQPQHF
TGTGCCAGTACCCCAGGGACAGGGTTGCATCAGCCCCAGCATTTT
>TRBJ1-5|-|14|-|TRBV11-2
CASSLTGQNQPQHF
TGTGCCAGCAGCTTAACGGGACAAAATCAGCCCCAGCATTTT
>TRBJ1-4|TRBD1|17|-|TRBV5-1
CASSFAGTGPFNEKLFF
TGCGCCAGCAGCTTTGCCGGGACAGGGCCTTTTAATGAAAAACTGTTTTTT
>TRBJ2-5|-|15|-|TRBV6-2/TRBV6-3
CASSSHQGGGETQYF
TGTGCCAGCAGTTCTCACCAGGGGGGAGGAGAGACCCAGTACTTC
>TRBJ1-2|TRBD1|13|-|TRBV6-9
CASSYGTGNGYTF
TGTGCCAGCAGTTATGGGACAGGGAATGGCTACACCTTC
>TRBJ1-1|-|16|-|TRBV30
CTWSVRALQGLTEAFF
TGTACCTGGAGTGTAAGGGCCCTACAGGGTCTCACTGAAGCTTTCTTT
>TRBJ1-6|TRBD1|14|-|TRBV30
CAWARDRAHSPLHF
TGTGCCTGGGCAAGAGACAGGGCACATTCACCCCTCCACTTT
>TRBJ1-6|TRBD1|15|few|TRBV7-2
CASSLGDRERSPLHF
TGTGCCAGCAGCTTAGGGGACAGGGAACGTTCACCCCTCCACTTT
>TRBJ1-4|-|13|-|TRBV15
CATSRDKWEKLFF
TGTGCCACCAGCAGAGATAAGTGGGAGAAACTGTTTTTT
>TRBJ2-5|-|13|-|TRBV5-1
CASRLHQGETQYF
TGCGCCAGCAGACTCCATCAGGGGGAGACCCAGTACTTC
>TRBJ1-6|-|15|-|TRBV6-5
CASSYGFMRNSPLHF
TGTGCCAGCAGTTACGGATTTATGAGGAATTCACCCCTCCACTTT
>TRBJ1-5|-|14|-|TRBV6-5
CASSDYGSNQPQHF
TGTGCCAGCAGCGACTATGGTAGCAATCAGCCCCAGCATTTT
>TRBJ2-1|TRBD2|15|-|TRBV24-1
CATSDSSGIDNEQFF
TGTGCCACCAGTGATAGTAGCGGGATTGACAATGAGCAGTTCTTC
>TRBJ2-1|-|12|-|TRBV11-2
CASSLGPGEQFF
TGTGCCAGCAGCTTAGGGCCGGGTGAGCAGTTCTTC
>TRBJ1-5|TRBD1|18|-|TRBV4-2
CASSQDLLTGGTGQPQHF
TGTGCCAGCAGCCAAGATCTCTTGACAGGGGGCACGGGTCAGCCCCAGCATTTT
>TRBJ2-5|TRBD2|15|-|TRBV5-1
CASRVGLAVQETQYF
TGCGCCAGCAGGGTCGGACTAGCGGTACAAGAGACCCAGTACTTC